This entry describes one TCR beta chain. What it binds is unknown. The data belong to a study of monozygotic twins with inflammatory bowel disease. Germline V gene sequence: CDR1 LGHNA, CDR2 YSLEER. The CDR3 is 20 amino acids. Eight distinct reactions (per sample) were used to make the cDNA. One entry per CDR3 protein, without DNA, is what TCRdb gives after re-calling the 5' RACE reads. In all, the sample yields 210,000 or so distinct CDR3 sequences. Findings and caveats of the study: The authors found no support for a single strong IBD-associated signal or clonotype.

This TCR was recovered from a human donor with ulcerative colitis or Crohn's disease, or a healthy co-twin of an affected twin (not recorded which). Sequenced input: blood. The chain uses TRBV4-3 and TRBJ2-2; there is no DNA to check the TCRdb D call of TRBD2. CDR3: CASSRYTPGLAGGPTGELFF.